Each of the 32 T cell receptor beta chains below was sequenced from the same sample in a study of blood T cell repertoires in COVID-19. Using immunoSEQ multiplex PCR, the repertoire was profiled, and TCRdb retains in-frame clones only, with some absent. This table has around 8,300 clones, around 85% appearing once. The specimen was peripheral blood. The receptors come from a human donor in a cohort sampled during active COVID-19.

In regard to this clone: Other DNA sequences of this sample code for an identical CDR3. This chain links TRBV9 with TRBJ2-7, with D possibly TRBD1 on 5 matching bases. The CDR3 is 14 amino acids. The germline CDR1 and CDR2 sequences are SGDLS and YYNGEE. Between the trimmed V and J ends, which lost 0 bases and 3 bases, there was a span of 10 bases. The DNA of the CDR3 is TGTGCCAGCAGCGTAGCGGGCAGGGACTACGAGCAGTACTTC. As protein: CASSVAGRDYEQYF.

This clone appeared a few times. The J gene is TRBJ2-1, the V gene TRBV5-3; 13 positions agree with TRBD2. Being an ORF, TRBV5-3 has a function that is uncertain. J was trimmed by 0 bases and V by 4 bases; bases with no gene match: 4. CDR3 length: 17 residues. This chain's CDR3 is CARSPGLAGASYNEQFF. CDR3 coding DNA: TGTGCCAGAAGCCCCGGACTAGCGGGAGCCTCCTACAATGAGCAGTTCTTC.

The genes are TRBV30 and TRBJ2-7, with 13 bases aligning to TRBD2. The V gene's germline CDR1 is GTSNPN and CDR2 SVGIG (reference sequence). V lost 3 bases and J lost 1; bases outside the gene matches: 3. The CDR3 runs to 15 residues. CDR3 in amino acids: CAWSGLAGVSYEQYF. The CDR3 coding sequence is TGTGCCTGGAGCGGACTAGCGGGAGTTTCCTACGAGCAGTACTTC.

The CDR3 loop is CASRQTGTDEQFF. In nucleotides, the CDR3 is TGTGCCAGCAGACAAACAGGGACGGATGAGCAGTTCTTC. The V call is TRBV3-1 (or the pseudogene TRBV3-2), the J call TRBJ2-1; D might be TRBD1 (6 bases). The CDR3 runs 13 residues. CDR1 and CDR2 (germline): LGHDT, YNNKEL (reference sequence). V lost 6 bases to trimming and J lost 8 bases, with 14 bases between them.

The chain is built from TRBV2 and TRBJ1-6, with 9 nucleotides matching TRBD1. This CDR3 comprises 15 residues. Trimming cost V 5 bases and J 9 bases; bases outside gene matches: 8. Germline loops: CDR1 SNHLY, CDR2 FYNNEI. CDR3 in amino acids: CASSITTGGGSPLHF. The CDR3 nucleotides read TGTGCCAGCAGTATCACGACAGGGGGTGGTTCACCCCTCCACTTT.

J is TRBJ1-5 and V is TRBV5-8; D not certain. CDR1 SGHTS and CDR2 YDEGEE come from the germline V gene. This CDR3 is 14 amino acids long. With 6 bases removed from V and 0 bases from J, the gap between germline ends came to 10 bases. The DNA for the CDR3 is TGTGCCAGCACCCCTCAGTATAGCAATCAGCCCCAGCATTTT. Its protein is CASTPQYSNQPQHF.

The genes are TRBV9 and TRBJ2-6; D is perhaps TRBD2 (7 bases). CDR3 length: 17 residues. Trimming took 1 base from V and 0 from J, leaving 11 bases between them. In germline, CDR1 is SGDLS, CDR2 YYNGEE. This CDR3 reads CASSVQRGGSGANVLTF. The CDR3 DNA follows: TGTGCCAGCAGCGTACAAAGGGGGGGCTCTGGGGCCAACGTCCTGACTTTC.

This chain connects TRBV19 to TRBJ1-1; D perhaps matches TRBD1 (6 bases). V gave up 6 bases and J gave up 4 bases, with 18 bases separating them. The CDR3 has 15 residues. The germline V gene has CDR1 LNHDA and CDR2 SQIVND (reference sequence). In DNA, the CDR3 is TGTGCCAGTAGGCCCTGGACAGAGGGGACCACTGAAGCTTTCTTT. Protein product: CASRPWTEGTTEAFF.

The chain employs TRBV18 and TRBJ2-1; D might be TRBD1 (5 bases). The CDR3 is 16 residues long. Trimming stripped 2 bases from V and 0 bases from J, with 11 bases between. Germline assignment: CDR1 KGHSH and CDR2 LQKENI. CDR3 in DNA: TGTGCCAGCTCACCAGGGTCTGGGGCCTCCTACAATGAGCAGTTCTTC. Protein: CASSPGSGASYNEQFF.

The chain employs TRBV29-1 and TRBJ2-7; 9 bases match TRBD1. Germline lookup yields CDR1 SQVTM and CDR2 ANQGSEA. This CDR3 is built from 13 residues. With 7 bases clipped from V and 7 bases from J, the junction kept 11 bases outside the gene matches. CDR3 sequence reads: CSAVSGTGKEQYF. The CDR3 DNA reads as TGCAGCGCCGTCTCCGGGACAGGGAAAGAGCAGTACTTC.

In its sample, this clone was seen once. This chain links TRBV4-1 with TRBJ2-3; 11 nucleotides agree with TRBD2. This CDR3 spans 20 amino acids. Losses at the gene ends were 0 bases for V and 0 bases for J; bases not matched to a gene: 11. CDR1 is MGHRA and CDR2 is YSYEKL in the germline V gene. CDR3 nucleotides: TGCGCCAGCAGCCAAGATCGGGGACTAGCGGCCGGGTCTAGCACAGATACGCAGTATTTT. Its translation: CASSQDRGLAAGSSTDTQYF.

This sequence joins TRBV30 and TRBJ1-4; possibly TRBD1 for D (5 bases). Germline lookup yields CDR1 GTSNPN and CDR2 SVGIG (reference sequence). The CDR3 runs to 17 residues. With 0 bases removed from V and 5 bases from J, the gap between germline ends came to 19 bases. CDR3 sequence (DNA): TGTGCCTGGAGTGTTCGGCCCCTGGGACTGATCAATGAAAAACTGTTTTTT. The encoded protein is CAWSVRPLGLINEKLFF.

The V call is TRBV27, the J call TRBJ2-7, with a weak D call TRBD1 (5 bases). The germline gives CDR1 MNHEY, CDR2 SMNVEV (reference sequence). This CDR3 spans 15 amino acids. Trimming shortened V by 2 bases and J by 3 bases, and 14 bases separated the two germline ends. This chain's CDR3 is CASSLEAQGNYEQYF. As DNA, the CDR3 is TGTGCCAGCAGTTTAGAGGCTCAGGGAAACTACGAGCAGTACTTC.

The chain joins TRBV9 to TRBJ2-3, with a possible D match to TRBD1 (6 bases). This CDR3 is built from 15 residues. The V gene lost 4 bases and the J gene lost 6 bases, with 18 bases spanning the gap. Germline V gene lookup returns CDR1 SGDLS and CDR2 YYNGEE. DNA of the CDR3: TGTGCCAGCAGCCTTGGGGACACACCTCGGGATACGCAGTATTTT. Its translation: CASSLGDTPRDTQYF.

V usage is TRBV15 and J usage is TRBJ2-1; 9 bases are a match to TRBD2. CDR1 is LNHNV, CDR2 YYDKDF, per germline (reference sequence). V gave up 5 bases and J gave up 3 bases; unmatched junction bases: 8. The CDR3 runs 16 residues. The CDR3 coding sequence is TGTGCCACCAGCCGAGCCGGGACTAGCAGCTACAATGAGCAGTTCTTC. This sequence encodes CATSRAGTSSYNEQFF. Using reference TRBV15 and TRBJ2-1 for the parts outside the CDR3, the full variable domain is DAMVIQNPRYQVTQFGKPVTLSCSQTLNHNVMYWYQQKSSQAPKLLFHYYDKDFNNEADTPDNFQSRRPNTSFCFLDIRSPGLGDTAMYLCATSRAGTSSYNEQFFGPGTRLTVL.

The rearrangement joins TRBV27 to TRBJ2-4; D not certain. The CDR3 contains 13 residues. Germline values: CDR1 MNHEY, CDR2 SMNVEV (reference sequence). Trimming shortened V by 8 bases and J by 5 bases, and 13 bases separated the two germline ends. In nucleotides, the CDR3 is TGTGCCAGCGGCCGTGGCTTGGAAAACATTCAGTACTTC. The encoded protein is CASGRGLENIQYF.

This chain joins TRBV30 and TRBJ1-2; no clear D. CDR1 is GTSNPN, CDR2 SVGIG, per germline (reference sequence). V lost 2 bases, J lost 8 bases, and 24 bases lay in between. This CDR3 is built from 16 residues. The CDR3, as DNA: TGTGCCTGGAGTCTAAACTCACTTACTTCTAGAAGGGGCTACACCTTC. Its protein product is CAWSLNSLTSRRGYTF.

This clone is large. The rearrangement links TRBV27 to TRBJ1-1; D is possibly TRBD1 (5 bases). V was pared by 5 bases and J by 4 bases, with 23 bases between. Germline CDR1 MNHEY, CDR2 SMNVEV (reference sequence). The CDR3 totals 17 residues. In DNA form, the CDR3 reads TGTGCCAGCAGTCCTATCACCCATCCGTTGGGGGGCACTGAAGCTTTCTTT. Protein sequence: CASSPITHPLGGTEAFF.

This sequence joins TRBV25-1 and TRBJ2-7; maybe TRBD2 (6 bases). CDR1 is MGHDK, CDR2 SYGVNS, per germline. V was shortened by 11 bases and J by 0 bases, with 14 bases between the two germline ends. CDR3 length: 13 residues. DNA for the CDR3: TGTGCCTCCAGAATCGGGGGCTCCTACGAGCAGTACTTC. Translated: CASRIGGSYEQYF.

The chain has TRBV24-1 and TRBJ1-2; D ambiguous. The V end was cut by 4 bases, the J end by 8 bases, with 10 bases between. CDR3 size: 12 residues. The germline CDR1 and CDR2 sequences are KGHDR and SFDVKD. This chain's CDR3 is CATSDYPGGYTF. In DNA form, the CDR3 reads TGTGCCACCAGTGACTACCCAGGAGGCTACACCTTC.

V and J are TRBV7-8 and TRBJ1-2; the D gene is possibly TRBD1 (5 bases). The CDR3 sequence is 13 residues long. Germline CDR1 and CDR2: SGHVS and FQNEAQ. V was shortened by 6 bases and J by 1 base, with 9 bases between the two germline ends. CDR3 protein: CASSPDSNYGYTF. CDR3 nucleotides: TGTGCCAGCAGTCCTGACAGTAACTATGGCTACACCTTC. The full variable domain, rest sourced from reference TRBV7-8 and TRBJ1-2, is GAGVSQSPRYKVAKRGQDVALRCDPISGHVSLFWYQQALGQGPEFLTYFQNEAQLDKSGLPSDRFFAERPEGSVSTLKIQRTQQEDSAVYLCASSPDSNYGYTFGSGTRLTVV.

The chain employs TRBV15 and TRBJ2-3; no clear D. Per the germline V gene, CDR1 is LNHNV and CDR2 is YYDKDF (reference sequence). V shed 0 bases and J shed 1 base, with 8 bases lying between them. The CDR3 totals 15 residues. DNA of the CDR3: TGTGCCACCAGCAGAGAACTATTAGGCACAGATACGCAGTATTTT. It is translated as CATSRELLGTDTQYF.

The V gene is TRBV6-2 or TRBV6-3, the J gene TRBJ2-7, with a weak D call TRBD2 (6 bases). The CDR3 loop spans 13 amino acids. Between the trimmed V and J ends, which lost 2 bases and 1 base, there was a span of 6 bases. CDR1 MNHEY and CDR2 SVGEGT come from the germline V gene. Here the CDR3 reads CASSYGTSYEQYF. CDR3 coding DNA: TGTGCCAGCAGTTACGGGACTTCCTACGAGCAGTACTTC.

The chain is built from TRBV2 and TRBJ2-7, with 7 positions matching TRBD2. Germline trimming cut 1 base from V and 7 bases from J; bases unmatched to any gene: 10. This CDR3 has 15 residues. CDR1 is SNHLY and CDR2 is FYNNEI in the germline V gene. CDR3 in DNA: TGTGCCAGCAGTGAAGAGGGCGGGGGTGTGGGGGAGCAGTACTTC. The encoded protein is CASSEEGGGVGEQYF.

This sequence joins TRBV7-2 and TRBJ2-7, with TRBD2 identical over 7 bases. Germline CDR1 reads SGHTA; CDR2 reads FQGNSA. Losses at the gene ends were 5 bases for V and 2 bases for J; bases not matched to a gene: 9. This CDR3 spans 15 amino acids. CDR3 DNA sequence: TGTGCCAGCAGCCTTACCCTAGCGGTCCCCTACGAGCAGTACTTC. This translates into CASSLTLAVPYEQYF.

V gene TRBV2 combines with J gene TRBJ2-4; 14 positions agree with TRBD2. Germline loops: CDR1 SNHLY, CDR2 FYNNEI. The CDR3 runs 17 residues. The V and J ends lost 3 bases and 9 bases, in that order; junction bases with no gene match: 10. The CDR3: CASSDGGLAGELSIQYF. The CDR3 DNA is TGTGCCAGCAGTGACGGGGGACTAGCGGGAGAGCTGAGCATTCAGTACTTC.

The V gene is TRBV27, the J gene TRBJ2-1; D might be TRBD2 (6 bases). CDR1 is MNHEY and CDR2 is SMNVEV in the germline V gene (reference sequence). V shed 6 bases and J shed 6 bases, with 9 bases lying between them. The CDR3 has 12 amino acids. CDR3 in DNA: TGTGCCAGCAGGAGACTAGTCAATGAGCAGTTCTTC. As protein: CASRRLVNEQFF.

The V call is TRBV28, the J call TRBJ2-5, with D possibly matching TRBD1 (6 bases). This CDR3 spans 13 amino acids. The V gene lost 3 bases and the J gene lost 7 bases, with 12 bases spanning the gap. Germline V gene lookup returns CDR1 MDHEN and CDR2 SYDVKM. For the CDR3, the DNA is TGTGCCAGCAGTTTTAACAGGGTAGGGACCCAGTACTTC. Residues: CASSFNRVGTQYF.

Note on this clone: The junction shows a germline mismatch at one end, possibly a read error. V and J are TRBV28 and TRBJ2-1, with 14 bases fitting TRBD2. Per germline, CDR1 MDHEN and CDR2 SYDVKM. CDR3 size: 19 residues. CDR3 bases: TGTGCCAGCAGTCGTCCGGGACTAGCGGGAGACGGTCCCTACAATGTGCAGTTCTTC. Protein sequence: CASSRPGLAGDGPYNVQFF.

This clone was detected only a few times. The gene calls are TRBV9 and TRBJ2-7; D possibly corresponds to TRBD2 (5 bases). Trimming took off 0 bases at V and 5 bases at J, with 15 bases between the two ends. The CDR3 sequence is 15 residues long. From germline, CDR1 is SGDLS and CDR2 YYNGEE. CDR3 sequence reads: CASSVGNLADDEQYF. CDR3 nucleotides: TGTGCCAGCAGCGTAGGGAATCTAGCTGATGACGAGCAGTACTTC. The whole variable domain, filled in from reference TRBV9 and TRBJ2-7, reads DSGVTQTPKHLITATGQRVTLRCSPRSGDLSVYWYQQSLDQGLQFLIQYYNGEERAKGNILERFSAQQFPDLHSELNLSSLELGDSALYFCASSVGNLADDEQYFGPGTRLTVT.

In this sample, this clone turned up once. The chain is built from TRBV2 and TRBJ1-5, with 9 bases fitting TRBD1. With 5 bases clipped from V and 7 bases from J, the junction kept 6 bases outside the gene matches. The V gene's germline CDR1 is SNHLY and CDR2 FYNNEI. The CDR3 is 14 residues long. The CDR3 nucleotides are TGTGCCAGCAGTCCGGGACAGGGCGGGCAGCCCCAGCATTTT. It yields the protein CASSPGQGGQPQHF.

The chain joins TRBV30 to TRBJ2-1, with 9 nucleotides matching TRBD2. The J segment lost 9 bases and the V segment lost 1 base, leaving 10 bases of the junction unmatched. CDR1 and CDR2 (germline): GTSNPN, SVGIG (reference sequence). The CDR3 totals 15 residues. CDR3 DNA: TGTGCCTGGAGTGGGCTAGCGGGACAAACGGGTGAGCAGTTCTTC. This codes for CAWSGLAGQTGEQFF.